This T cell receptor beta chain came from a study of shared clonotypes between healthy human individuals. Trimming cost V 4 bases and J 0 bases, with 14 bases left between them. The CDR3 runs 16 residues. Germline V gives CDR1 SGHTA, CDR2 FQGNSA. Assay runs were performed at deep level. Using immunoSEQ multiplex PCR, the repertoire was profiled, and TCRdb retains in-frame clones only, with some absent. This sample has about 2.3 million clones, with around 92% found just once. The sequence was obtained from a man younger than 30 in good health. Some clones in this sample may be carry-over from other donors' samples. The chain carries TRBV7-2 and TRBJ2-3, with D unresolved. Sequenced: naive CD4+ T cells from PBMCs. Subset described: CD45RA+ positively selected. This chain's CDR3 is CASSSKSSLSTDTQYF. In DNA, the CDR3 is TGTGCCAGCAGCTCCAAGAGCTCCTTGAGCACAGATACGCAGTATTTT. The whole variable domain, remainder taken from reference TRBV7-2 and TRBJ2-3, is GAGVSQSPSNKVTEKGKDVELRCDPISGHTALYWYRQSLGQGLEFLIYFQGNSAPDKSGLPSDRFSAERTGGSVSTLTIQRTQQEDSAVYLCASSSKSSLSTDTQYFGPGTRLTVL.